The 19 T cell receptor beta chains below all came from one sample that was sequenced in a study of CD8 T cells in Susac syndrome. The authors reverse transcribed about 0.5 to 1 ug RNA with random hexamers. TCRdb re-called the immunoSEQ multiplex PCR reads through MiXCR, storing one row per CDR3 protein. The data contain about 300,000 distinct CDR3 sequences, 75% to 90% of them singletons. Sequencing was carried out using CD8+ T cells from PBMCs. The source of these receptors is a human donor with multiple sclerosis.

This clonotype appeared a few times. The rearrangement links TRBV4-3 to TRBJ2-5; TRBD1 matches 8 bases. J was trimmed by 5 bases and V by 0 bases; bases with no gene match: 2. CDR1 LGHNA and CDR2 YSLEER come from the germline V gene. This CDR3 has 14 residues. CDR3 residues: CASSQDYRGETQYF. DNA for the CDR3: TGCGCCAGCAGCCAAGATTACAGGGGGGAGACCCAGTACTTC.

The chain couples TRBV21-1 to TRBJ2-7; the tabulated D call, TRBD1, remains unverified against the DNA. TRBV21-1 is deemed a pseudogene. This CDR3 is 14 amino acids long. The CDR3 loop reads CASSKSSDTHEQYF. CDR3 in DNA: TGTGCCAGCAGCAAAAGTTCGGACACCCACGAGCAGTACTTC.

The gene calls are TRBV14 and TRBJ1-1; D unclear. V was cut by 1 base and J by 10 bases, with 7 bases left in between. Looked up from germline, CDR1 is SGHDN and CDR2 is FVKESK. The CDR3 contains 11 residues. CDR3 protein: CASSQGLGAFF. CDR3 sequence (DNA): TGTGCCAGCAGCCAAGGGTTAGGAGCTTTCTTT.

V is TRBV18 and J is TRBJ1-2, with 7 bases aligning to TRBD1. The CDR3 is 14 residues long. CDR1 and CDR2 from the germline V gene are KGHSH and LQKENI. V gave up 3 bases and J gave up 2 bases; unmatched junction bases: 3. Here the CDR3 reads CASSPPGQNYGYTF. The CDR3 nucleotides read TGTGCCAGCTCACCCCCGGGACAGAACTATGGCTACACCTTC.

This chain uses TRBV6-5 with TRBJ2-1; D gene unclear. CDR3 length equals 15 residues. V gave up 6 bases and J gave up 7 bases, with 19 bases separating them. CDR1 is MNHEY and CDR2 is SVGAGI in the germline V gene. The CDR3 nucleotides are TGTGCCAGCAGCCCTCACCGGGTCCTGAAAAATGAGCAGTTCTTC. It codes for CASSPHRVLKNEQFF.

The V and J genes are TRBV19 and TRBJ2-2; 7 bases agree with TRBD1. Germline V gene lookup returns CDR1 LNHDA and CDR2 SQIVND (reference sequence). V shed 0 bases and J 5 bases; nucleotides not matched to a gene: 12. This CDR3 spans 18 amino acids. The CDR3 loop reads CASSIDTAAGGMTGELFF. For the CDR3, the DNA is TGTGCCAGTAGTATAGATACCGCGGCAGGGGGTATGACCGGGGAGCTGTTTTTT.

This clonotype was seen a single time. V gene TRBV9 combines with J gene TRBJ2-7, with D possibly being TRBD1 or TRBD2 (5 bases each). The germline V gene encodes CDR1 SGDLS and CDR2 YYNGEE. This CDR3 comprises 15 residues. Trimming pared 4 bases from V and 2 bases from J, leaving 16 bases between. The CDR3, as DNA: TGTGCCAGCAGCCCCGTAACGGGGACGACCTACGAGCAGTACTTC. Amino acid sequence: CASSPVTGTTYEQYF.

In its sample, this clonotype was seen a few times. The chain joins TRBV4-1 to TRBJ1-4; D is perhaps TRBD1 (5 bases). Germline V gene lookup returns CDR1 MGHRA and CDR2 YSYEKL. Trimming removed 4 bases from V and 14 bases from J, with 14 bases in between. The CDR3 totals 12 residues. The CDR3, as DNA: TGCGCCAGCAGCCCAATGGGGCTCTGGCTGTTTTTT. This encodes CASSPMGLWLFF.

The CDR3 coding sequence is TGCGCCAGCAGCTCGCCGCCCTGGGAGACCCAGTACTTC. It encodes CASSSPPWETQYF. This chain links TRBV5-1 with TRBJ2-5; D remains unclear. The ends were cut back, 3 bases at V and 5 bases at J, with 11 bases in the middle. The CDR3 has 13 residues. The germline gives CDR1 SGHRS, CDR2 YFSETQ.

This clonotype has more than one count but fewer than ten. The chain couples TRBV19 to TRBJ1-5; D remains ambiguous. Germline V gives CDR1 LNHDA, CDR2 SQIVND (reference sequence). The CDR3 is made up of 14 amino acids. V lost 6 bases and J 2 bases, leaving 11 bases between the germline ends. This chain's CDR3 is CASSPGTGNQPQHF. The CDR3 DNA follows: TGTGCCAGTAGCCCAGGTACTGGCAATCAGCCCCAGCATTTT. The whole variable domain, filled in from reference TRBV19 and TRBJ1-5, reads DGGITQSPKYLFRKEGQNVTLSCEQNLNHDAMYWYRQDPGQGLRLIYYSQIVNDFQKGDIAEGYSVSREKKESFPLTVTSAQKNPTAFYLCASSPGTGNQPQHFGDGTRLSIL.

The chain couples TRBV28 to TRBJ1-2; D may be TRBD1 (5 bases). The CDR3 has 14 residues. V was cut by 7 bases and J by 2 bases, with 14 bases left in between. The germline V gene has CDR1 MDHEN and CDR2 SYDVKM. CDR3 residues: CASNPRKGNYGYTF. The CDR3 DNA reads as TGTGCCAGCAACCCCAGGAAGGGGAACTATGGCTACACCTTC.

This rearrangement joins TRBV21-1 to TRBJ1-5; the table assigns TRBD1, which was not confirmed against the DNA. TRBV21-1 is an annotated pseudogene. The CDR3 consists of 13 residues. CDR3 region: CASGQGGNQPQHF. The CDR3 DNA sequence: TGTGCCAGCGGACAGGGGGGCAATCAGCCCCAGCATTTT.

The genes are TRBV20-1 and TRBJ1-3; tentative D call: TRBD1 (5 bases). There are 17 residues in the CDR3. V shed 0 bases and J shed 0 bases, with 15 bases lying between them. The germline V gene encodes CDR1 DFQATT and CDR2 SNEGSKA (reference sequence). The CDR3: CSARDLRTPFSGNTIYF. Here the CDR3 DNA reads TGCAGTGCTAGAGATCTTAGGACACCGTTCTCTGGAAACACCATATATTTT.

The V gene is TRBV5-6, the J gene TRBJ2-1; D remains unclear. Germline assignment: CDR1 SGHDT and CDR2 YYEEEE. The germline V and J ends were trimmed by 4 bases and 9 bases, with 11 bases remaining between them. This CDR3 spans 12 amino acids. The CDR3 bases are TGTGCCAGCAGCACCGCGACTGGTGAGCAGTTCTTC. Its translation is CASSTATGEQFF.

The gene calls are TRBV28 and TRBJ2-1; 7 bases are a match to TRBD2. This CDR3 comprises 15 residues. The V gene end was trimmed by 9 bases and the J gene end by 5 bases; junction bases not matched to a gene: 13. CDR1 and CDR2 (germline): MDHEN, SYDVKM. The CDR3 sequence: CASIPALASNNEQFF. In DNA form, the CDR3 reads TGTGCCAGTATTCCTGCACTAGCGAGCAACAATGAGCAGTTCTTC. The entire variable domain, with the rest obtained from reference TRBV28 and TRBJ2-1, is as follows: DVKVTQSSRYLVKRTGEKVFLECVQDMDHENMFWYRQDPGLGLRLIYFSYDVKMKEKGDIPEGYSVSREKKERFSLILESASTNQTSMYLCASIPALASNNEQFFGPGTRLTVL.

V and J are TRBV12-3 or TRBV12-4 and TRBJ2-7; 12 positions match TRBD2. CDR3 length: 17 amino acids. V lost 4 bases and J lost 2; bases outside the gene matches: 9. The CDR3 sequence: CASSSLTSGGQTYEQYF. CDR3 sequence (DNA): TGTGCCAGCAGTTCTCTGACTAGCGGGGGCCAAACCTACGAGCAGTACTTC.

The V call is TRBV9, the J call TRBJ2-1; the D is unclear. Germline assignment: CDR1 SGDLS and CDR2 YYNGEE. The CDR3 spans 12 residues. Trimming shortened V by 2 bases and J by 6 bases, and 6 bases separated the two germline ends. In nucleotides, the CDR3 is TGTGCCAGCAGCGTCACCCTCAATGAGCAGTTCTTC. Amino acids: CASSVTLNEQFF.

V and J are TRBV2 and TRBJ1-2; 7 bases match TRBD1. With V trimmed by 3 bases and J by 5 bases, 9 bases remained unmatched. This CDR3 region has 15 residues. Germline V gene lookup returns CDR1 SNHLY and CDR2 FYNNEI. The CDR3 protein is CASSDGQGVAYGYTF. The CDR3 region has the DNA TGTGCCAGCAGTGACGGGCAGGGGGTGGCTTATGGCTACACCTTC.

The V and J genes are TRBV7-9 and TRBJ2-1, with 12 nucleotides matching TRBD2. The CDR3 sequence is 18 residues long. Germline V lookup: CDR1 SEHNR, CDR2 FQNEAQ (reference sequence). J was trimmed by 7 bases and V by 5 bases; bases with no gene match: 15. The CDR3 region is CASSRTSGGLRNDNEQFF. The CDR3 region has the DNA TGTGCCAGCAGCCGTACTAGCGGGGGGCTCCGAAACGATAATGAGCAGTTCTTC.